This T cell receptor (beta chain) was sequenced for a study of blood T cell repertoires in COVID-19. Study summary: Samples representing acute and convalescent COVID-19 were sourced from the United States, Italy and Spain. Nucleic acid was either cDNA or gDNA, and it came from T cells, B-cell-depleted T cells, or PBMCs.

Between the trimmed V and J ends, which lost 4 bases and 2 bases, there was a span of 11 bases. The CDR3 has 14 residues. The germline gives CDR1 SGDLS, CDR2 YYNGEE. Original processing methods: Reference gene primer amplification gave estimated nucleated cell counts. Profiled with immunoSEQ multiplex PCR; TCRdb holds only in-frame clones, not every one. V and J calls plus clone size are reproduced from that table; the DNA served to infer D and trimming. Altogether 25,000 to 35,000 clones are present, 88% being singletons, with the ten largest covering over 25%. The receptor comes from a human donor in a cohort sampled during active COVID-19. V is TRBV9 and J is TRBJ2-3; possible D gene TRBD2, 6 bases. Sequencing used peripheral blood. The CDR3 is CASSTPSATDTQYF. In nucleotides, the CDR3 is TGTGCCAGCAGCACCCCTAGCGCCACAGATACGCAGTATTTT.